This T cell receptor beta chain was observed in a study of PD-L1 blockade in urothelial cancer. Study-wide context: Samples came from 3 weeks, at the second dose, and 6 weeks into treatment.

Broader study findings: By 3 weeks, tumor-associated blood clones had expanded more in durable-benefit patients.

The sample's time point: pretreatment peripheral blood. A remark on this clone: The target antigen is unknown.

Produced via immunoSEQ multiplex PCR; TCRdb's table is partial and in-frame only. The sample lists about 79,000 clones, 86% occurring once. The CDR3 loop spans 14 amino acids. CDR1 is SQVTM, CDR2 ANQGSEA, per germline. After removal of 4 bases from V and 2 bases from J, the junction contained 5 bases not matched to a gene. Sequences were derived from PBMCs, sampled around atezolizumab (anti-PD-L1) treatment. The receptor comes from a man in his sixties with urothelial cancer. The chain carries TRBV29-1 and TRBJ2-1; 7 nucleotides line up with TRBD2. CDR3 sequence reads: CSVAKRGTYNEQFF. The CDR3 nucleotides are TGCAGCGTTGCCAAGCGGGGCACCTACAATGAGCAGTTCTTC.